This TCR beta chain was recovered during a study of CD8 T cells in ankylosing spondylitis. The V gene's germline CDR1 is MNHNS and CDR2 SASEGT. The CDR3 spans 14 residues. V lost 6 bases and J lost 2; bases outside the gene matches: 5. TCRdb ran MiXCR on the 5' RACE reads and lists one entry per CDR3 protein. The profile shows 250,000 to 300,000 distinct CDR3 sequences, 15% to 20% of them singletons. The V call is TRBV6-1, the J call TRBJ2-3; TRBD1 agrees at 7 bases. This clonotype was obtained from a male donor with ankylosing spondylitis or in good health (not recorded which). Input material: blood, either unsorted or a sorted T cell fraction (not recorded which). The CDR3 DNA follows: TGTGCCAGCAGATGGACAGGCCTCACAGATACGCAGTATTTT. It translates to CASRWTGLTDTQYF.